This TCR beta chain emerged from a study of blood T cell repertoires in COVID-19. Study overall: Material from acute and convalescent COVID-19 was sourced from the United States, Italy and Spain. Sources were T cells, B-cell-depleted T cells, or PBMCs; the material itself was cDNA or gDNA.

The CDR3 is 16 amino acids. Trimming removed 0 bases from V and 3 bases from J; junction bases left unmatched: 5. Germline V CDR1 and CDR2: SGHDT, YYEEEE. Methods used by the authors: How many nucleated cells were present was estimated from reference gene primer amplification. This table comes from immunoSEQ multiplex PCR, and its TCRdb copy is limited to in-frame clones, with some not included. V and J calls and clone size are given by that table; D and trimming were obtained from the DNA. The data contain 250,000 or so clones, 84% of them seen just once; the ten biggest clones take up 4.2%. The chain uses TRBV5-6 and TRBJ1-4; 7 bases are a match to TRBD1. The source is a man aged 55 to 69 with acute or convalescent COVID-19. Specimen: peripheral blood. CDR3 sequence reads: CASSLAWTGSNEKLFF. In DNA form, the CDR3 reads TGTGCCAGCAGCTTGGCTTGGACAGGATCTAATGAAAAACTGTTTTTT. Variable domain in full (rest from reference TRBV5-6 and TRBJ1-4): DAGVTQSPTHLIKTRGQQVTLRCSPKSGHDTVSWYQQALGQGPQFIFQYYEEEERQRGNFPDRFSGHQFPNYSSELNVNALLLGDSALYLCASSLAWTGSNEKLFFGSGTQLSVL.